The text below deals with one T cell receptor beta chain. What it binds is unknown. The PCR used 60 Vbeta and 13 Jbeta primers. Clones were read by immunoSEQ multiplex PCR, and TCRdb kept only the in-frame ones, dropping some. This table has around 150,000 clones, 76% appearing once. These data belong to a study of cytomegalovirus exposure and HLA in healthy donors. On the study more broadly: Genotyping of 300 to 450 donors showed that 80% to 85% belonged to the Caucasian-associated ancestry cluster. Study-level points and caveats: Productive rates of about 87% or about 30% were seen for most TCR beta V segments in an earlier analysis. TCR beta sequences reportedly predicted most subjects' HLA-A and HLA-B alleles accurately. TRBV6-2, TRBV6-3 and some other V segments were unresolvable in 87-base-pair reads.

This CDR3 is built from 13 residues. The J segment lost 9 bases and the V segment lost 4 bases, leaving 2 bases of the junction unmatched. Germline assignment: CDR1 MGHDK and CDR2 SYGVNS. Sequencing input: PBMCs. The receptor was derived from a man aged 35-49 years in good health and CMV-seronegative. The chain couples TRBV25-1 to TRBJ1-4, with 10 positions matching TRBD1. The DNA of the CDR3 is TGTGCCAGCAGTGGGGGACAGGGGCAAAAACTGTTTTTT. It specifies CASSGGQGQKLFF.